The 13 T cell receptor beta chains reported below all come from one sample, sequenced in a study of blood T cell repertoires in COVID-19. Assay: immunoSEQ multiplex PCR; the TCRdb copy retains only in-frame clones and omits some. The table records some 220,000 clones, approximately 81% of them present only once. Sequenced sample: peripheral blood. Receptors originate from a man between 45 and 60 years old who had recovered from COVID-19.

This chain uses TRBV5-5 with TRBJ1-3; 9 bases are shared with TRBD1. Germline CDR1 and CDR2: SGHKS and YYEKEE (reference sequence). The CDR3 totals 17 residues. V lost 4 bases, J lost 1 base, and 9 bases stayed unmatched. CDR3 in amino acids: CASSGRTGDRSGNTIYF. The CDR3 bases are TGTGCCAGCAGCGGGAGGACAGGGGATCGATCTGGAAACACCATATATTTT.

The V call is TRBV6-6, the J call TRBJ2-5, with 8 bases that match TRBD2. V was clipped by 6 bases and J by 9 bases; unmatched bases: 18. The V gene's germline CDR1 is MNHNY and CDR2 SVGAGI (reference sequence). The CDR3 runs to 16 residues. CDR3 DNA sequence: TGTGCCAGCAGCCGACCCCTAGACGGGCCCGGGGGGGCCCAGTACTTC. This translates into CASSRPLDGPGGAQYF.

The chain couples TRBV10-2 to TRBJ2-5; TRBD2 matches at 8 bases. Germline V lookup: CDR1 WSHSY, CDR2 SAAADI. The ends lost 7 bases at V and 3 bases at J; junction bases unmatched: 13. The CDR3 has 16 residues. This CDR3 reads CASTPGKGLAKETQYF. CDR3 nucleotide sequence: TGCGCCAGCACCCCCGGCAAAGGACTAGCAAAAGAGACCCAGTACTTC.

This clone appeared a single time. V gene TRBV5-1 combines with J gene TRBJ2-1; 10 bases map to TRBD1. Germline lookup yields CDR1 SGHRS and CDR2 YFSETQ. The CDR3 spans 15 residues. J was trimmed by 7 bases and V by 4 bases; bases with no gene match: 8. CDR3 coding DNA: TGCGCCAGCAGCCCGACAGGGGGCGAGCGTAATGAGCAGTTCTTC. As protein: CASSPTGGERNEQFF.

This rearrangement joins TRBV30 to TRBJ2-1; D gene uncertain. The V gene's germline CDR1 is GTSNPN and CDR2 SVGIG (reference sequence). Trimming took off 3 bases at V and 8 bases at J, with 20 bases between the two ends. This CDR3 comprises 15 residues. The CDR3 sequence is CAWSSRFVVSYEQFF. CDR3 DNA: TGTGCCTGGAGCTCCAGGTTTGTTGTATCTTATGAGCAGTTCTTC.

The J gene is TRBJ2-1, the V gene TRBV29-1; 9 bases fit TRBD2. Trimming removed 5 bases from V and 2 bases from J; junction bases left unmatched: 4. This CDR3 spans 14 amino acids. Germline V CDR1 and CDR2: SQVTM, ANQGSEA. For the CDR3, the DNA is TGCAGCGTTACGGGACTAGCAGCCTACAATGAGCAGTTCTTC. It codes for CSVTGLAAYNEQFF.

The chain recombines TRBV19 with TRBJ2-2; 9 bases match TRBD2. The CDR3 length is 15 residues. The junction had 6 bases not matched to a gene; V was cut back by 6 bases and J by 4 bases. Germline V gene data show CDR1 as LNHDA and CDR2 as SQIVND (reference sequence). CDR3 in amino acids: CASRVAGAGTGELFF. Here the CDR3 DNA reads TGTGCCAGTAGGGTAGCGGGAGCGGGCACCGGGGAGCTGTTTTTT.

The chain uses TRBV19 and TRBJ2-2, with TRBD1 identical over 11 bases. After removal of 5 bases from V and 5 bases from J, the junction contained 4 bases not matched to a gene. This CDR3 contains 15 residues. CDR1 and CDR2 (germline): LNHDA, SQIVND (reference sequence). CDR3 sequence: CASSLGTGGTGELFF. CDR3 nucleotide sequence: TGTGCCAGTAGTCTTGGGACAGGGGGGACCGGGGAGCTGTTTTTT.

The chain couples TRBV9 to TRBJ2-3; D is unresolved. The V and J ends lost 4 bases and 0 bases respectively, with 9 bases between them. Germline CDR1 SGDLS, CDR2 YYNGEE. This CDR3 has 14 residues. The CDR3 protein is CASSPYSSTDTQYF. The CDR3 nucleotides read TGTGCCAGCAGCCCGTACAGTAGCACAGATACGCAGTATTTT. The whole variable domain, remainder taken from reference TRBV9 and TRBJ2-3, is DSGVTQTPKHLITATGQRVTLRCSPRSGDLSVYWYQQSLDQGLQFLIQYYNGEERAKGNILERFSAQQFPDLHSELNLSSLELGDSALYFCASSPYSSTDTQYFGPGTRLTVL.

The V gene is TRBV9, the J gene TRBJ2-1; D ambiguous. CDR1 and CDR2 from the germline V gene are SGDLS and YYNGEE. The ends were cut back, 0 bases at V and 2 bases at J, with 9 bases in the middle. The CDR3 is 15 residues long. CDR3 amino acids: CASSVGQFPYNEQFF. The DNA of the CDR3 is TGTGCCAGCAGCGTAGGCCAGTTCCCCTACAATGAGCAGTTCTTC.

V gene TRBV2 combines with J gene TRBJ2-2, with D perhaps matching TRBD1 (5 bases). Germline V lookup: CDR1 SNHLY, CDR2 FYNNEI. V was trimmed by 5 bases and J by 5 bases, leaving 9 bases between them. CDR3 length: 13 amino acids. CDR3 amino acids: CASSNRQTGELFF. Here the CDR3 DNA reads TGTGCCAGCAGTAACCGACAGACCGGGGAGCTGTTTTTT.

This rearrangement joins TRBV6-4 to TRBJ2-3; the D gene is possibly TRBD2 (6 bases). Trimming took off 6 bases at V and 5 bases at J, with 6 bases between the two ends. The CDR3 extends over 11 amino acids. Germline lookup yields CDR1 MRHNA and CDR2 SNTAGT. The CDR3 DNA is TGTGCCAGCAGGGGGGGAGATACGCAGTATTTT. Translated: CASRGGDTQYF.

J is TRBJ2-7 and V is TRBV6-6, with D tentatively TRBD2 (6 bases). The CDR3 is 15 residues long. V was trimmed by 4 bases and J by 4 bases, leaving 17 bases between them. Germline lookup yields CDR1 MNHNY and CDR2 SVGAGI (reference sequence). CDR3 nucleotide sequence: TGTGCCAGCAGTTCTCGAGGAGGGAGGCGGTACGAGCAGTACTTC. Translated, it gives CASSSRGGRRYEQYF.